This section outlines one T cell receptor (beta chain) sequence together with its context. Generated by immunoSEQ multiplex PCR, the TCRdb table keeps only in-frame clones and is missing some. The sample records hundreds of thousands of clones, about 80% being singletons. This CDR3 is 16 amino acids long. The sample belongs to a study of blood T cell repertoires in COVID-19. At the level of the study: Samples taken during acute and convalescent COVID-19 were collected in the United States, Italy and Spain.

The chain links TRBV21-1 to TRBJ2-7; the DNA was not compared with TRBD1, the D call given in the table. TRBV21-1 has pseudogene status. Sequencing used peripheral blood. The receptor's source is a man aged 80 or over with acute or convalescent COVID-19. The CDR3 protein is CASSKRGGQGVYEQYF. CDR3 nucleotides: TGTGCCAGCAGCAAAAGGGGTGGGCAGGGGGTCTACGAGCAGTACTTC.